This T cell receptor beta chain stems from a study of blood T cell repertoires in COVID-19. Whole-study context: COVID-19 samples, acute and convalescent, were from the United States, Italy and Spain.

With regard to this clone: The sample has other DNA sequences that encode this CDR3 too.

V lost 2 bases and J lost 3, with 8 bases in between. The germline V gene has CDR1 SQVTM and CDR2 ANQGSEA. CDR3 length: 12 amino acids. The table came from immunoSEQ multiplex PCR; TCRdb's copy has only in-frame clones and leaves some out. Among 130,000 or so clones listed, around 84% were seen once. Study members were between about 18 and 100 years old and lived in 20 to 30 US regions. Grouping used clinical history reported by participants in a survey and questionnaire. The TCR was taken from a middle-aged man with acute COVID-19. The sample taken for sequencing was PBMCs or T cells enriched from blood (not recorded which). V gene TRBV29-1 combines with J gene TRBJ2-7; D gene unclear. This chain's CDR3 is CSVETRDYEQYF. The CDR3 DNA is TGCAGCGTTGAAACGCGAGACTACGAGCAGTACTTC.